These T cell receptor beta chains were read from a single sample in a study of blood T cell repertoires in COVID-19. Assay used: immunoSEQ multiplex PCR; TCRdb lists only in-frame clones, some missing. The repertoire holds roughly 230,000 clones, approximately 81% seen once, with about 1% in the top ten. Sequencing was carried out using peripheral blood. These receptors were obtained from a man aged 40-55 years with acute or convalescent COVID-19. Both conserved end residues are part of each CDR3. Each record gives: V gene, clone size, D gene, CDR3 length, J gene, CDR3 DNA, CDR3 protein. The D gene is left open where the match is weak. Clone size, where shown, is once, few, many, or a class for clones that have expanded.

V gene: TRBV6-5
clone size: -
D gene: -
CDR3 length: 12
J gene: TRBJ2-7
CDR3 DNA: TGTGCCAGCAAACAGTATGGCTACGAGCAGTACTTC
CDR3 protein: CASKQYGYEQYF

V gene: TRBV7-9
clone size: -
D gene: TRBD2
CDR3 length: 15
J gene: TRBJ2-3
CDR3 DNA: TGTGCCAGCAGCTCCGACCTAGCGGGGGTAGATACGCAGTATTTT
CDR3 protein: CASSSDLAGVDTQYF

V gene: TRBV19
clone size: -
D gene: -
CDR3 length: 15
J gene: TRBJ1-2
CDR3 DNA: TGTGCCAGTAGTACAGACCCGGGACACAACTATGGCTACACCTTC
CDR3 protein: CASSTDPGHNYGYTF

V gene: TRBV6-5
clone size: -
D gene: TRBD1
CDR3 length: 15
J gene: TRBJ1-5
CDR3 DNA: TGTGCCAGCAGCGGGGACAGGGGGGGTGGTAAGCCCCAGCATTTT
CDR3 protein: CASSGDRGGGKPQHF

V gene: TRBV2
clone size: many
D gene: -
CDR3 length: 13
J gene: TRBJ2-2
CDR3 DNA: TGTGCCAGCAACTCAAGGGCGGGCGGGGAGCTGTTTTTT
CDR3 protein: CASNSRAGGELFF

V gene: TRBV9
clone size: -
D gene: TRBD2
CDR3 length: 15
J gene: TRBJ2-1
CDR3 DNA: TGTGCCAGCAGCGCTGCGGGGGGATCCTACAATGAGCAGTTCTTC
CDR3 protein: CASSAAGGSYNEQFF

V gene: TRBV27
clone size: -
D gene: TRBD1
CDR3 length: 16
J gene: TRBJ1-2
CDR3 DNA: TGTGCCAGCAGCCGTTCTCCGGGACAGAGTAACTATGGCTACACCTTC
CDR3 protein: CASSRSPGQSNYGYTF

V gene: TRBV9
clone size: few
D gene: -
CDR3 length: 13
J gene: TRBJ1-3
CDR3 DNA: TGTGCCAGCAGCGTAGGAGGTGGAAACACCATATATTTT
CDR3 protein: CASSVGGGNTIYF

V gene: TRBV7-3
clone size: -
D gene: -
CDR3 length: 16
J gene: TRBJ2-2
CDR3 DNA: TGTGCCAGCAGCTTAAGGCCGTCCCCGAACGCCGGGGAGCTGTTTTTT
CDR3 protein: CASSLRPSPNAGELFF

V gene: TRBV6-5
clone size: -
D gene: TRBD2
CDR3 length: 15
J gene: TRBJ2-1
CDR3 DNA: TGTGCCAGCAGTTACGGCGCGGGGGAGGCCAATGAGCAGTTCTTC
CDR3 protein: CASSYGAGEANEQFF

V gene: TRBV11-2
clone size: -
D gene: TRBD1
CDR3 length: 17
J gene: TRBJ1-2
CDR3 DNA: TGTGCCAGCAGCCCCTACCAGGGACAGGGAACTAACTATGGCTACACCTTC
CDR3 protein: CASSPYQGQGTNYGYTF

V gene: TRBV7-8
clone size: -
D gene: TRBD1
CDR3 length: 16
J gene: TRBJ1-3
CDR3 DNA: TGTGCCAGCAGCACCCCGGGACAGGGGGCGAGAAACACCATATATTTT
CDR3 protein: CASSTPGQGARNTIYF

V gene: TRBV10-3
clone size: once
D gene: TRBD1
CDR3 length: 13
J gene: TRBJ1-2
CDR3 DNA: TGTGCCATCACGGGACAGGGAGGCTATGGCTACACCTTC
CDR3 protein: CAITGQGGYGYTF

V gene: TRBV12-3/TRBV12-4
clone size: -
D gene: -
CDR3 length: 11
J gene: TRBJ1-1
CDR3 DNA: TGTGCCAGCAGTTTAAAGCGGGAAGCTTTCTTT
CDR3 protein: CASSLKREAFF

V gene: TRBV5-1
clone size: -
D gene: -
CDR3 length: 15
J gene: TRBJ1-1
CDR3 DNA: TGCGCCAGCAGCTTGGAGTCGGCGGTGAACACTGAAGCTTTCTTT
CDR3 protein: CASSLESAVNTEAFF

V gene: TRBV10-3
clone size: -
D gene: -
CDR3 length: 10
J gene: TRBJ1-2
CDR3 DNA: TGTGCCGCCGGGATCGGTGGCTACACCTTC
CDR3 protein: CAAGIGGYTF

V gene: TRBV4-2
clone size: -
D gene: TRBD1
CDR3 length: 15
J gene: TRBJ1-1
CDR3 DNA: TGTGCCACCAATCCCGGGACAGGGGGTTATACTGAAGCTTTCTTT
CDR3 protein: CATNPGTGGYTEAFF

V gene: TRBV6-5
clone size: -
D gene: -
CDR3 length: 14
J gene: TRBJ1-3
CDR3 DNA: TGTGCCAGCAGTAGGGTCGGACAGGGAAACACCATATATTTT
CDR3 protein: CASSRVGQGNTIYF

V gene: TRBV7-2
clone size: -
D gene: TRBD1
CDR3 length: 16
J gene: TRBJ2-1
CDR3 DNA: TGTGCCAGCAGTCATAGACAGGGGGCTCTTTCCGCTGAGCAGTTCTTC
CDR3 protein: CASSHRQGALSAEQFF

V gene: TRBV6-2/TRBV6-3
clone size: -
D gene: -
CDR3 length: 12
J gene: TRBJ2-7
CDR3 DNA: TGTGCCAGCAGTTCCCTGGGACACGCGGCGTACTTC
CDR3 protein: CASSSLGHAAYF

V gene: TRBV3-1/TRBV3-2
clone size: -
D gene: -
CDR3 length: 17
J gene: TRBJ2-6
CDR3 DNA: TGTGCCAGCAGCCAAGTGCAGGGGTTTTCTGGGGCCAACGTCCTGACTTTC
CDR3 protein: CASSQVQGFSGANVLTF

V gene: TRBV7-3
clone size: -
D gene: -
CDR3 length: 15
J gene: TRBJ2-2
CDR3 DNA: TGTGCCAGCAGCCCCCTCGGGGACTCGGGCGGGGAGCTGTTTTTT
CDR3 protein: CASSPLGDSGGELFF

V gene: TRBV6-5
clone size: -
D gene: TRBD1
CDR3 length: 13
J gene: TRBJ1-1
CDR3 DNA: TGTGCCAGCAGGGACAGGGGAGGCACTGAAGCTTTCTTT
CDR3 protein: CASRDRGGTEAFF

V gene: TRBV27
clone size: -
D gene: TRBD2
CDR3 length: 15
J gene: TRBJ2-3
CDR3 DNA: TGTGCCAGCAGTTTGTCTAGCGGGGGGGGTGGTACGCAGTATTTT
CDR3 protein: CASSLSSGGGGTQYF